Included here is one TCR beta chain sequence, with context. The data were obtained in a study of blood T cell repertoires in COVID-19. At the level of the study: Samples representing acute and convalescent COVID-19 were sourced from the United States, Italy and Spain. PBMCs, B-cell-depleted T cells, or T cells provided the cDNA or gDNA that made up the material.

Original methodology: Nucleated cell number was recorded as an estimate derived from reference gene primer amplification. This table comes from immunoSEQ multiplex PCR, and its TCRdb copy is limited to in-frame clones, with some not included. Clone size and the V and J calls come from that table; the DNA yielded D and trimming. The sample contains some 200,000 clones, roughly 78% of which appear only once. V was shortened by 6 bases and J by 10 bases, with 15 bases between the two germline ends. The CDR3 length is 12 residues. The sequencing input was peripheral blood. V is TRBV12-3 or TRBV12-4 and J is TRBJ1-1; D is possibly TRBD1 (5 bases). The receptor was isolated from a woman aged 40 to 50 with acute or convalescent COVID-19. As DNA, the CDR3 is TGTGCCAGCAGAGAAATGGGGGGGTCAGCTTTCTTT. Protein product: CASREMGGSAFF.